This T cell receptor beta chain came from a study of CD8+CD57+ T cells in acquired aplastic anemia. As for the study in general: DNA per sorted CD4+ or CD8+ sample ranged about 0.19 to 30 ug, averaging about 2.9 ug. Study-level results: Roughly 27 sequences, all CD8+ CDR3, were shared between patients and controls.

As for this clonotype: Its antigen is unknown.

All sequencing subjects had displayed CD8+CD57+ cell expansion on flow cytometry. The blood sampling took place in patients who had so far received no therapy. Per the germline V gene, CDR1 is DFQATT and CDR2 is SNEGSKA (reference sequence). V lost 4 bases and J 6 bases, leaving 15 bases between the germline ends. CDR3 length: 13 residues. Profiling of TCR beta VDJ combinations and CDR3 sequences used genomic DNA as template. TCRdb re-derived calls from the reads in MiXCR, one entry per CDR3 protein. This sample has about 190,000 distinct CDR3 sequences, with roughly half found just once. The chain couples TRBV20-1 to TRBJ1-2, with D maybe TRBD1 (5 bases). Source material: sorted CD4+, CD8+, or CD8+CD57+ T cells (not recorded which) from PBMCs. This clonotype originated in a human donor with aplastic anemia. In DNA form, the CDR3 reads TGCAGTGCTACCTCCGGGGGACTTGATGGCTACACCTTC. The encoded protein is CSATSGGLDGYTF.